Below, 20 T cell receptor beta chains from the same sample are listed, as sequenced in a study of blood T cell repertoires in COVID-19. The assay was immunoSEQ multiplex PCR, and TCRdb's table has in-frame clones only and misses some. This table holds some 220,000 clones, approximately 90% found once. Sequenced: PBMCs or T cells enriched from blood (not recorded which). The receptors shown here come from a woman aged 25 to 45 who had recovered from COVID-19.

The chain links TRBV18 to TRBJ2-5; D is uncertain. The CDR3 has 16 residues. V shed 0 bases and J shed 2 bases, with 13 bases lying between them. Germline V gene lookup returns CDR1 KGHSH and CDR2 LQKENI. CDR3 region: CASSPPIGPSQETQYF. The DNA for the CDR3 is TGTGCCAGCTCACCACCGATTGGGCCGTCACAAGAGACCCAGTACTTC.

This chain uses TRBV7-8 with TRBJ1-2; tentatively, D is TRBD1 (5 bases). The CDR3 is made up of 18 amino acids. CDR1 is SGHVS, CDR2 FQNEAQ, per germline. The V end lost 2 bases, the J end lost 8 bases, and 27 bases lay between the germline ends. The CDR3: CASSLIRPGLIPLEGYTF. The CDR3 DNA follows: TGTGCCAGCAGCTTAATTCGCCCGGGACTTATCCCCCTGGAAGGCTACACCTTC. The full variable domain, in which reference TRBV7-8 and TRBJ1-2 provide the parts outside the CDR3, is GAGVSQSPRYKVAKRGQDVALRCDPISGHVSLFWYQQALGQGPEFLTYFQNEAQLDKSGLPSDRFFAERPEGSVSTLKIQRTQQEDSAVYLCASSLIRPGLIPLEGYTFGSGTRLTVV.

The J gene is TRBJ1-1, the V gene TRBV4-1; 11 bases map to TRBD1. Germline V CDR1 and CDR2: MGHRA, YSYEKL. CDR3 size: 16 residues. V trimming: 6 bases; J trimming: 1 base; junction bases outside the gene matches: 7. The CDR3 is CASSHGQGAENTEAFF. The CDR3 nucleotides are TGCGCCAGCAGTCACGGACAGGGGGCTGAGAACACTGAAGCTTTCTTT.

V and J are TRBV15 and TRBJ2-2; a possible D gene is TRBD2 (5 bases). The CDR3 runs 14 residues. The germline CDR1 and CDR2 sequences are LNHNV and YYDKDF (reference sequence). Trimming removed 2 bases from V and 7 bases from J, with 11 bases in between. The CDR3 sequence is CATSRPIEGGELFF. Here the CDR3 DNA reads TGTGCCACCAGCAGACCGATTGAGGGCGGGGAGCTGTTTTTT.

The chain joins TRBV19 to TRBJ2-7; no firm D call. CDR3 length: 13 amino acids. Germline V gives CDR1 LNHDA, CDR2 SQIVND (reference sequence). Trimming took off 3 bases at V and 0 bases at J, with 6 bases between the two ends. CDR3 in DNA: TGTGCCAGTAGTATGGCTGGCTCCTACGAGCAGTACTTC. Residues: CASSMAGSYEQYF.

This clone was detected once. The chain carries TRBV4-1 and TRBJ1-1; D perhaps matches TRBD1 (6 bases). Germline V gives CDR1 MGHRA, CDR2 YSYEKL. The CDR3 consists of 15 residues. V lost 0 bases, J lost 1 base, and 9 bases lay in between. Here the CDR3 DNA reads TGCGCCAGCAGCCAAGATTGGACAGCGAACACTGAAGCTTTCTTT. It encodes CASSQDWTANTEAFF.

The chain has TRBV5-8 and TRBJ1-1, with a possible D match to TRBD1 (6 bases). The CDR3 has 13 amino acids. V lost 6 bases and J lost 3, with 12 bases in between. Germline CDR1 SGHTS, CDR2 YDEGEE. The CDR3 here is CASTRTGYTEAFF. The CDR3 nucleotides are TGTGCCAGCACCAGAACAGGGTACACTGAAGCTTTCTTT.

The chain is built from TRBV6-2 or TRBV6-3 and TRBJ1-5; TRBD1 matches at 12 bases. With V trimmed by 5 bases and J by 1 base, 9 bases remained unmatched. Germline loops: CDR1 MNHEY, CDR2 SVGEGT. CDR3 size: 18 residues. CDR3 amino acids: CASSKGTGGIRSNQPQHF. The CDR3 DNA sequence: TGTGCCAGCAGTAAGGGGACAGGGGGCATACGGAGCAATCAGCCCCAGCATTTT.

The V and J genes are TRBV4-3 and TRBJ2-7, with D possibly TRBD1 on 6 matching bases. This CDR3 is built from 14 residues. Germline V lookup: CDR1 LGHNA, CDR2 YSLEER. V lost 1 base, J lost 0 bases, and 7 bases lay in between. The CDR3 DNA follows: TGCGCCAGCAGCCAAGCGACAGGCTCCTACGAGCAGTACTTC. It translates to CASSQATGSYEQYF.

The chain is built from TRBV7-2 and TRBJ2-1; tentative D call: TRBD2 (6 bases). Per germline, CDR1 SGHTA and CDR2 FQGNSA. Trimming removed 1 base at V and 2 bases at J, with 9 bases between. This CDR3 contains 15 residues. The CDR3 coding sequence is TGTGCCAGCAGCTTAGGGGGGGTGGCCTACAATGAGCAGTTCTTC. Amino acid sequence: CASSLGGVAYNEQFF. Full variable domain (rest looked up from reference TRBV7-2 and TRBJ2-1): GAGVSQSPSNKVTEKGKDVELRCDPISGHTALYWYRQSLGQGLEFLIYFQGNSAPDKSGLPSDRFSAERTGGSVSTLTIQRTQQEDSAVYLCASSLGGVAYNEQFFGPGTRLTVL.

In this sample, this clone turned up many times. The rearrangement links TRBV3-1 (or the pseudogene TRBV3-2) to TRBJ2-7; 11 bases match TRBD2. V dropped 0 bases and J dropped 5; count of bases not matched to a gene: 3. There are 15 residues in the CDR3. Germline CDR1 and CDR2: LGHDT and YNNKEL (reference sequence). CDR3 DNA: TGTGCCAGCAGCCAAGATCTAGCGGGGGGAGACGAGCAGTACTTC. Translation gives CASSQDLAGGDEQYF.

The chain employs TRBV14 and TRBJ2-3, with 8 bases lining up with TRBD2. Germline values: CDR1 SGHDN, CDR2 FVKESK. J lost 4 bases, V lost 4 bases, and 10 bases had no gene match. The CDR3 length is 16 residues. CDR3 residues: CASSPREGVASDTQYF. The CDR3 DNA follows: TGTGCCAGCAGCCCCCGGGAGGGAGTTGCATCAGATACGCAGTATTTT.

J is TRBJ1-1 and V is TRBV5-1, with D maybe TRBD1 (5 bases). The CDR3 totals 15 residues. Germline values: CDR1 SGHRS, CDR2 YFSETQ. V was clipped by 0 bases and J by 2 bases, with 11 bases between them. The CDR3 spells CASSLGWGGNTEAFF. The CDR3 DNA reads TGCGCCAGCAGCTTGGGCTGGGGGGGAAACACTGAAGCTTTCTTT.

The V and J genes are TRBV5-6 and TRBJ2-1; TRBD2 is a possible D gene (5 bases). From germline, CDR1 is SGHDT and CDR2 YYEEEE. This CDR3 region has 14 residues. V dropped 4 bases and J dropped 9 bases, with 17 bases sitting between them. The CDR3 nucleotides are TGTGCCAGCAGCCAAATGGGTAGCGTAACTGAGCAGTTCTTC. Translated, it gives CASSQMGSVTEQFF.

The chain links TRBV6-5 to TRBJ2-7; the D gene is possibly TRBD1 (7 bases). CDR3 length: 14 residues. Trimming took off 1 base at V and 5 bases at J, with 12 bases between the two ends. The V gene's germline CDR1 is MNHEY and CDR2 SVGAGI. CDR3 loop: CASSYWQGGNEQYF. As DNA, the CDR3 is TGTGCCAGCAGTTACTGGCAGGGGGGAAACGAGCAGTACTTC.

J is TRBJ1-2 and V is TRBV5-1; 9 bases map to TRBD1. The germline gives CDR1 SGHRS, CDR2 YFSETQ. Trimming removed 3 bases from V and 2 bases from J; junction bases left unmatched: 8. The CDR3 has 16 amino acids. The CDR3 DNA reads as TGCGCCAGCAGCTGGGTTACCGGGACAGGGAACTATGGCTACACCTTC. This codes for CASSWVTGTGNYGYTF.

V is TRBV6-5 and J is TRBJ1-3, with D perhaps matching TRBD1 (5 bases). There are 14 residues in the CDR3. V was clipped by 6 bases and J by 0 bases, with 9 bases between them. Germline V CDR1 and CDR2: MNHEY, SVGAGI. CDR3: CASRQTASGNTIYF. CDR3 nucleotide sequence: TGTGCCAGCAGACAGACAGCCTCTGGAAACACCATATATTTT.

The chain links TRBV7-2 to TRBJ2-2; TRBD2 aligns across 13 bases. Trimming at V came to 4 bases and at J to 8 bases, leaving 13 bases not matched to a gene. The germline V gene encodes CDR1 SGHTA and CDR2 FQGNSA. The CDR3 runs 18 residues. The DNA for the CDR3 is TGTGCCAGCAGCTCCTCACTAGCGGGGGGGCTAGAATCTGGGGAGCTGTTTTTT. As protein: CASSSSLAGGLESGELFF.

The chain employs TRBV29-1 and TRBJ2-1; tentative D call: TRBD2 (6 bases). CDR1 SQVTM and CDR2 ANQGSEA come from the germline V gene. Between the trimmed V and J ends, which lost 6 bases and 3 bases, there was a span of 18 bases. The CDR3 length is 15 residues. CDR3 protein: CSVQSGGVNYNEQFF. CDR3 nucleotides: TGCAGCGTCCAAAGTGGAGGGGTTAACTACAATGAGCAGTTCTTC.

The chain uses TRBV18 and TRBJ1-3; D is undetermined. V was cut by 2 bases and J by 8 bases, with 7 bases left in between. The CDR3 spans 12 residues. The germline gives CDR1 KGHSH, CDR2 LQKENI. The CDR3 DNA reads TGTGCCAGCTCACCAGTTCGGGACACCATATATTTT. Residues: CASSPVRDTIYF.